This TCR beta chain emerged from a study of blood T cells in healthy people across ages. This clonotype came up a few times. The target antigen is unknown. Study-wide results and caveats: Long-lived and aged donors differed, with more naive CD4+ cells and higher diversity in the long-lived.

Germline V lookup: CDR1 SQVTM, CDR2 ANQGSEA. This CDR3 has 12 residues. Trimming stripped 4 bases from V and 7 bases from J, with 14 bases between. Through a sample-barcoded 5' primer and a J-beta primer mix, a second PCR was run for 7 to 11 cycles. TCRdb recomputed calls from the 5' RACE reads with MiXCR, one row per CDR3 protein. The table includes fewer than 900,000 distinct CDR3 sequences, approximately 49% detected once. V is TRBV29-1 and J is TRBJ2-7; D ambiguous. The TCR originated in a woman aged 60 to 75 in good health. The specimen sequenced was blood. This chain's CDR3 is CSVAVRYNEQYF. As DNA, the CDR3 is TGCAGCGTTGCAGTACGGTACAATGAGCAGTACTTC.